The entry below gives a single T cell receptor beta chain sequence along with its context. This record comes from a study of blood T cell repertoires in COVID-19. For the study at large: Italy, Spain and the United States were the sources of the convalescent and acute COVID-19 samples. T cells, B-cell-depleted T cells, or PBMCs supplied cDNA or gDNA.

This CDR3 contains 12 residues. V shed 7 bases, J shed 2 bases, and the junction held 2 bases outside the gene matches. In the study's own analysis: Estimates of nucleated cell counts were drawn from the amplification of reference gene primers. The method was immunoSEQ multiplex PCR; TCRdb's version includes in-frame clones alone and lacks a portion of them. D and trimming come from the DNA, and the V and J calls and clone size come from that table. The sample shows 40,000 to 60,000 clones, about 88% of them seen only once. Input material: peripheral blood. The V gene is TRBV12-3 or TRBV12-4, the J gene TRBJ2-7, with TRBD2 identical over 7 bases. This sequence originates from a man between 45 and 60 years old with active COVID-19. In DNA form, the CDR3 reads TGTGCCAGCATGGGGGGGGCCTACGAGCAGTACTTC. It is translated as CASMGGAYEQYF.